This T cell receptor (beta chain) was sequenced during a study of early T cells in non-severe SARS-CoV-2 infection. V was clipped by 6 bases and J by 8 bases; unmatched bases: 14. Germline V gene sequence: CDR1 SQVTM, CDR2 ANQGSEA. The CDR3 is 15 amino acids. This clonotype was counted ten times or more. The antigen remains unidentified. The study, taken as a whole, reports: Lookups in VDJdb leaned toward anti-spike CD8 responses and missed private and CD4 specificities.

Individual cDNA molecules each received unique molecular identifiers attached to them. TCRdb reanalysed the 5' RACE reads using MiXCR and keeps one entry per CDR3 protein. The data show roughly 38,000 distinct CDR3 sequences, with nearly 6% seen just once and 7.6% held by the top ten. The sequencing sample was made of whole blood. The sequence derives from an adult who was a healthcare worker with PCR-confirmed SARS-CoV-2 infection or an uninfected control (not recorded which). The chain combines TRBV29-1 with TRBJ2-1; TRBD2 agrees at 9 bases. The CDR3 DNA reads as TGCAGCGTGGCCTTTCGGGGACTAGCATCGGATGAGCAGTTCTTC. Amino acid sequence: CSVAFRGLASDEQFF.